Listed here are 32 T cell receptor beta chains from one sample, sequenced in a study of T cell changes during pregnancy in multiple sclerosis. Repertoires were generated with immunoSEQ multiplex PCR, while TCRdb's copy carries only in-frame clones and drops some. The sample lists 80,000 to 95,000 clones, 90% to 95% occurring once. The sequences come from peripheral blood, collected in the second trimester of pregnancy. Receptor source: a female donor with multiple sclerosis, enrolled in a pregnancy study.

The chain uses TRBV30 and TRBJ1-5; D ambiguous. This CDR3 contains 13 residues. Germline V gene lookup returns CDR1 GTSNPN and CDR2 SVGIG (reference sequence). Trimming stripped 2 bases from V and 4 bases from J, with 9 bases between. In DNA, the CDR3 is TGTGCCTGGAGTCCACGGGTAAATCAGCCCCAGCATTTT. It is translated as CAWSPRVNQPQHF.

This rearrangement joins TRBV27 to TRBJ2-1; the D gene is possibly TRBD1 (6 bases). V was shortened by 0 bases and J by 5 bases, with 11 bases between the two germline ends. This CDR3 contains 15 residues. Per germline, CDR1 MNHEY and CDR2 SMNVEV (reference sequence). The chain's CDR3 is CASSLSAGVNNEQFF. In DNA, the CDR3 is TGTGCCAGCAGTTTATCGGCAGGGGTCAACAATGAGCAGTTCTTC.

DNA for the CDR3: TGTGCCAGCAGCCCCCCGGGGGGAAATGGAGGTAACACCATATATTTT. Its translation: CASSPPGGNGGNTIYF. V and J are TRBV7-2 and TRBJ1-3; D is perhaps TRBD1 (5 bases). Germline values: CDR1 SGHTA, CDR2 FQGNSA. Trimming pared 5 bases from V and 7 bases from J, leaving 21 bases between. The CDR3 has 16 amino acids.

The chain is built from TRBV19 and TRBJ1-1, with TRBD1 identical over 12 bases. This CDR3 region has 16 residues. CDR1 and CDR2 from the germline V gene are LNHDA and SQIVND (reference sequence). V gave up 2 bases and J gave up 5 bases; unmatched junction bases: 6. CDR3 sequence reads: CASSIPGQGAKTEAFF. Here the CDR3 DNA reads TGTGCCAGTAGTATACCGGGACAGGGGGCCAAGACTGAAGCTTTCTTT.

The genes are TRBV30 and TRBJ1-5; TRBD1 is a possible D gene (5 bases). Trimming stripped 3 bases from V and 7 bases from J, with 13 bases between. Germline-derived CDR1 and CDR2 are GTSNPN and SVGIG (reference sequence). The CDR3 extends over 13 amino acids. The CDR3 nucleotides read TGTGCCTGGAGCCCAGGGACTGGGCAGCCCCAGCATTTT. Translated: CAWSPGTGQPQHF.

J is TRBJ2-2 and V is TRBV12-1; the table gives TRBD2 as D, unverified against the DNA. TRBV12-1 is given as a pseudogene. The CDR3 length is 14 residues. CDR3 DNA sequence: TGTGCCAGATGTACCGGGTCCAATTACGGGGAGCTGTTTTTT. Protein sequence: CARCTGSNYGELFF.

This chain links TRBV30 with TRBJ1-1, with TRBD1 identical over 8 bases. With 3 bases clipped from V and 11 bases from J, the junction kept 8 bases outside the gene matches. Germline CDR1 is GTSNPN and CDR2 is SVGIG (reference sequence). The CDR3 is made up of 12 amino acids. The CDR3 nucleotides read TGTGCCTGGAGCGAGCCAGGGGGCGGCGCTTTCTTT. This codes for CAWSEPGGGAFF.

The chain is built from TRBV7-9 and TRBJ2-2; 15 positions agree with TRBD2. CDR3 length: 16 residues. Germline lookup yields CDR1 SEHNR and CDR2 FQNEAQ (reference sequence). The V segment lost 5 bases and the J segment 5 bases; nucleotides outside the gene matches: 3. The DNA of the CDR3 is TGTGCCAGCAGCGCGGGACTAGCGGGAGGTACCGGGGAGCTGTTTTTT. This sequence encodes CASSAGLAGGTGELFF. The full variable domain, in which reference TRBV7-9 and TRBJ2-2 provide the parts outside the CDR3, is DTGVSQNPRHKITKRGQNVTFRCDPISEHNRLYWYRQTLGQGPEFLTYFQNEAQLEKSRLLSDRFSAERPKGSFSTLEIQRTEQGDSAMYLCASSAGLAGGTGELFFGEGSRLTVL.

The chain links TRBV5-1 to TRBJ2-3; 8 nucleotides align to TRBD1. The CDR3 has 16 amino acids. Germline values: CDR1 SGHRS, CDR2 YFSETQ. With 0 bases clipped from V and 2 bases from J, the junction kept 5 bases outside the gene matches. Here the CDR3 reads CASSLAGQGATDTQYF. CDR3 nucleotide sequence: TGCGCCAGCAGCTTGGCCGGGCAGGGGGCCACAGATACGCAGTATTTT.

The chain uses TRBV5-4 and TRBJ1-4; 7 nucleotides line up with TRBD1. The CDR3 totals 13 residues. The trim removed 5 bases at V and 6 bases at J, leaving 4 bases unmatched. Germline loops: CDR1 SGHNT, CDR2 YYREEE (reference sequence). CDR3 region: CASSGTADEKLFF. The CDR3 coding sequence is TGTGCCAGCAGTGGGACAGCAGATGAAAAACTGTTTTTT.

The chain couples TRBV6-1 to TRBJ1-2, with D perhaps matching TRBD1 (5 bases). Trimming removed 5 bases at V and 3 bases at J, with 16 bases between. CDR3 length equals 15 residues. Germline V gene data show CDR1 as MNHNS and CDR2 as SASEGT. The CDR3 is CASSTRTDSYYGYTF. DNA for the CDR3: TGTGCCAGCAGTACCCGCACAGACAGCTACTATGGCTACACCTTC.

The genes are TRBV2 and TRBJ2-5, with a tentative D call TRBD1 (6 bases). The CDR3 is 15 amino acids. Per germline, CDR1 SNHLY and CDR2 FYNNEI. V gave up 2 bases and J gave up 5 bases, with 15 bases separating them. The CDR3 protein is CASSELAGDQETQYF. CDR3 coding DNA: TGTGCCAGCAGTGAATTGGCAGGGGATCAGGAGACCCAGTACTTC.

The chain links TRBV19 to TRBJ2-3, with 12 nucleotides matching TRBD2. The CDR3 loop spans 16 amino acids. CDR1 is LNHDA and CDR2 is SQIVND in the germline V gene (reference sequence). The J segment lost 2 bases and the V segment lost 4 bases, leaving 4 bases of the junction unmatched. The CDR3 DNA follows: TGTGCCAGTAGTAAACTAGCGGGAGGTATCACAGATACGCAGTATTTT. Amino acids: CASSKLAGGITDTQYF.

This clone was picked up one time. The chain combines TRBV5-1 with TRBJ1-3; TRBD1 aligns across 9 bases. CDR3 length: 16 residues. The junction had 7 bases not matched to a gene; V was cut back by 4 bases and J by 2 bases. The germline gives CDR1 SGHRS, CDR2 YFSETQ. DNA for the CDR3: TGCGCCAGCAGCCATGGACAGGGGTGGGCTGGAAACACCATATATTTT. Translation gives CASSHGQGWAGNTIYF.

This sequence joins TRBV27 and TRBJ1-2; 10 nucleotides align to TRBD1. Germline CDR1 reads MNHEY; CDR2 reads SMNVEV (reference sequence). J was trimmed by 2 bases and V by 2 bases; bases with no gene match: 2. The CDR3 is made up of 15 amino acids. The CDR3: CASSLQGQGNYGYTF. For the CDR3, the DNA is TGTGCCAGCAGTTTACAGGGACAGGGGAACTATGGCTACACCTTC.

The CDR3 bases are TGCAGCGTTGAAGCGCTAAGCGTTAACAATGAGCAGTTCTTC. It specifies CSVEALSVNNEQFF. This chain connects TRBV29-1 to TRBJ2-1; D uncertain. V was trimmed by 1 base and J by 5 bases, leaving 12 bases between them. Germline V lookup: CDR1 SQVTM, CDR2 ANQGSEA. There are 14 residues in the CDR3.

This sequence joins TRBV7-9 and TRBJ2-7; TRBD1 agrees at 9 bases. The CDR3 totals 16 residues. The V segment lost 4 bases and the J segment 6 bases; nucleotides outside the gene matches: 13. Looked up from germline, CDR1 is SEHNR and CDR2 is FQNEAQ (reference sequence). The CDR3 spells CASSSPFGQGIVEQYF. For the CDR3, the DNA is TGTGCCAGCAGCTCCCCCTTTGGACAGGGGATTGTCGAGCAGTACTTC. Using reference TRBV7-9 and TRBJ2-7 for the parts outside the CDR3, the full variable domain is DTGVSQNPRHKITKRGQNVTFRCDPISEHNRLYWYRQTLGQGPEFLTYFQNEAQLEKSRLLSDRFSAERPKGSFSTLEIQRTEQGDSAMYLCASSSPFGQGIVEQYFGPGTRLTVT.

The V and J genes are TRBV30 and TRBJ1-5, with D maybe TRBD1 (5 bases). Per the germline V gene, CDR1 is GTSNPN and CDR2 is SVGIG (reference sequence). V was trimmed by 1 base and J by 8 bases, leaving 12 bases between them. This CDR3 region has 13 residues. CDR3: CAWSAQGTKPQHF. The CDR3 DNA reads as TGTGCCTGGAGTGCTCAGGGCACCAAGCCCCAGCATTTT.

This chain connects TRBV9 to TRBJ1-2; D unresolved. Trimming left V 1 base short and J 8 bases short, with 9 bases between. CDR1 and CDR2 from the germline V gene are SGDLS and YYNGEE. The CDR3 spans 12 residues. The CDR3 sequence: CASSVPSVGYTF. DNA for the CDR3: TGTGCCAGCAGCGTACCGTCAGTAGGCTACACCTTC.

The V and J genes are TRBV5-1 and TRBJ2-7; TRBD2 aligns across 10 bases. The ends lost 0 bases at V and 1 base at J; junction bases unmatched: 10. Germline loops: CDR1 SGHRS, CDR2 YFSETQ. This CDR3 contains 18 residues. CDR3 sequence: CASSLGRKLAGYSYEQYF. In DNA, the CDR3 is TGCGCCAGCAGCTTGGGACGGAAACTAGCGGGATATTCCTACGAGCAGTACTTC.

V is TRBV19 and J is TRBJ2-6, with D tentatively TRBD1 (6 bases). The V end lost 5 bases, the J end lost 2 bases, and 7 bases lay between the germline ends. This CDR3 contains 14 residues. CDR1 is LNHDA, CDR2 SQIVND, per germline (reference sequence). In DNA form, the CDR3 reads TGTGCCAGTAGTCAGGGGACTGGGGCCAACGTCCTGACTTTC. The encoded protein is CASSQGTGANVLTF. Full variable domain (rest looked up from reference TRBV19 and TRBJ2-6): DGGITQSPKYLFRKEGQNVTLSCEQNLNHDAMYWYRQDPGQGLRLIYYSQIVNDFQKGDIAEGYSVSREKKESFPLTVTSAQKNPTAFYLCASSQGTGANVLTFGAGSRLTVL.

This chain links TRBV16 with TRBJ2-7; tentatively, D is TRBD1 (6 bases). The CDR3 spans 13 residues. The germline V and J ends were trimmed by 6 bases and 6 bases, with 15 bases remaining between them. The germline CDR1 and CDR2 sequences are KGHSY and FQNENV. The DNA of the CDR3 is TGTGCCAGCAGGCACAGGGTCCTAGGCGAGCAGTACTTC. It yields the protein CASRHRVLGEQYF.

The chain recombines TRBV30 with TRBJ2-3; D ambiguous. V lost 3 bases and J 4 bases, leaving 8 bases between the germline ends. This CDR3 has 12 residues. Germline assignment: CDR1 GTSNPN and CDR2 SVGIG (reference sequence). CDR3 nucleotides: TGTGCCTGGAGCCCTACCTCAGATACGCAGTATTTT. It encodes CAWSPTSDTQYF. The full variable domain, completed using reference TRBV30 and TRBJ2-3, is SQTIHQWPATLVQPVGSPLSLECTVEGTSNPNLYWYRQAAGRGLQLLFYSVGIGQISSEVPQNLSASRPQDRQFILSSKKLLLSDSGFYLCAWSPTSDTQYFGPGTRLTVL.

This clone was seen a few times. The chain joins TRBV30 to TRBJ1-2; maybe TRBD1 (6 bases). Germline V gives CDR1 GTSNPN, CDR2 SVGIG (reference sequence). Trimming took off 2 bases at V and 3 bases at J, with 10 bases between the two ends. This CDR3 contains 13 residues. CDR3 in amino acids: CAWSTRTDYGYTF. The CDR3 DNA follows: TGTGCCTGGAGTACTCGGACAGACTATGGCTACACCTTC.

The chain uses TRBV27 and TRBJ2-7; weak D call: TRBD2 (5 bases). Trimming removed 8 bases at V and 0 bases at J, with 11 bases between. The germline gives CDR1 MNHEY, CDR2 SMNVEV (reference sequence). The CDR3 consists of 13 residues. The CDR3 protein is CASAGYTSYEQYF. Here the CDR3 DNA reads TGTGCCAGCGCGGGCTACACCTCCTACGAGCAGTACTTC.

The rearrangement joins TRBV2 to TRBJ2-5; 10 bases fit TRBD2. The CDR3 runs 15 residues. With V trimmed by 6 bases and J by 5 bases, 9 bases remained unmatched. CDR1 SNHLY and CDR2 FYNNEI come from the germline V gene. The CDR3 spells CASRYLAGASETQYF. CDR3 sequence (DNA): TGTGCCAGCAGATACCTAGCGGGAGCATCCGAGACCCAGTACTTC.

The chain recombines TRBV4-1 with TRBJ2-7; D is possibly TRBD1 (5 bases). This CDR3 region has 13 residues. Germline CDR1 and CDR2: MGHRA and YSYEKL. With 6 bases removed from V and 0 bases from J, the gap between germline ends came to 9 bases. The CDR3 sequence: CASSSGASYEQYF. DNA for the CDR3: TGCGCCAGCAGTAGTGGGGCCTCCTACGAGCAGTACTTC.

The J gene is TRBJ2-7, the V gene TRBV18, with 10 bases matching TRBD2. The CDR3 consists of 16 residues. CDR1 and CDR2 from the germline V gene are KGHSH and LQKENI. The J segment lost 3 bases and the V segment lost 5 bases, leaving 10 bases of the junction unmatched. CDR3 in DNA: TGTGCCAGCTCAAATCTAGCGGGAGAGATCTTCTACGAGCAGTACTTC. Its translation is CASSNLAGEIFYEQYF.

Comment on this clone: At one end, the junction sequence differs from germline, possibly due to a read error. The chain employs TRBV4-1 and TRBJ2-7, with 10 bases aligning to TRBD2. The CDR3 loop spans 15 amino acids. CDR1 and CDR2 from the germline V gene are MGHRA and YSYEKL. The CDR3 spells CASSLRAGGPTELYF. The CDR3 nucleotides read TGCGCCAGCAGCCTCAGAGCGGGAGGGCCTACGGAGCTGTACTTC.

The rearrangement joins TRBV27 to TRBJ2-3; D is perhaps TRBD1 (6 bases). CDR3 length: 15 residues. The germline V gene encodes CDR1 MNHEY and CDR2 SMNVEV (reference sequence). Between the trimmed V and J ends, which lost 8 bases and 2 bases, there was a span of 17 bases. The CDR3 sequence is CASQDRASITDTQYF. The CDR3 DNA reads TGTGCCAGCCAGGACAGAGCCTCAATCACAGATACGCAGTATTTT.

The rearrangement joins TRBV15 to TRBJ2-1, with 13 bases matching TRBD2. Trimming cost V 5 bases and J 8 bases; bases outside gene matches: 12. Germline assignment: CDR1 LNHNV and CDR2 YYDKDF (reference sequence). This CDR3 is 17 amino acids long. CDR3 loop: CATSPPPGLAGSDEQFF. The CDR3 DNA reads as TGTGCCACCAGCCCCCCTCCGGGACTAGCGGGAAGCGATGAGCAGTTCTTC.

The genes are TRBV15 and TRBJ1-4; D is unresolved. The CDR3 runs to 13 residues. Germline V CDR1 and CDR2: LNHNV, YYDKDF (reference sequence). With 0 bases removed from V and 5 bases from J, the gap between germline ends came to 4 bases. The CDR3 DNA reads TGTGCCACCAGCAGAGATCGGAATGAAAAACTGTTTTTT. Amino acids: CATSRDRNEKLFF.